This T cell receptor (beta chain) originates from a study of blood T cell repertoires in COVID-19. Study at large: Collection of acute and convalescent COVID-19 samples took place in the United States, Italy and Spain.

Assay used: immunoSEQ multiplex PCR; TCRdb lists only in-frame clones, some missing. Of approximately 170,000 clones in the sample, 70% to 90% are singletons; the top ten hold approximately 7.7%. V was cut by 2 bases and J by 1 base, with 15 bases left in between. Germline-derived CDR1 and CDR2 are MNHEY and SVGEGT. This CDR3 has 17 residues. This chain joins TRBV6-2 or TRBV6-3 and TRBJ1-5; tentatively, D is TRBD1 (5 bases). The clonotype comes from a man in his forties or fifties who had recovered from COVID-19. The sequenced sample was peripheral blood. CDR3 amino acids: CASSYPTGLPSNQPQHF. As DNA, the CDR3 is TGTGCCAGCAGTTACCCTACAGGCCTTCCGAGCAATCAGCCCCAGCATTTT.